Each of the 23 T cell receptor beta chains below was sequenced from the same sample in a study of T cells in tuberculosis. Here immunoSEQ multiplex PCR was the method, and the copy in TCRdb shows in-frame clones only, minus some. The table lists roughly 34,000 clones, roughly 85% of them singletons. As for time point: new active TB diagnosis, blood taken before or within 7 days of starting treatment. The sequencing used PBMCs, collected at tuberculosis diagnosis. Receptor source: an adult with tuberculosis.

The rearrangement uses TRBV19 and TRBJ2-1, with D unclear. Trimming left V 4 bases short and J 0 bases short, with 10 bases between. Germline V gene sequence: CDR1 LNHDA, CDR2 SQIVND (reference sequence). The CDR3 consists of 15 residues. The CDR3 DNA reads as TGTGCCAGTAGTACCCTTCCGAGCTCCTACAATGAGCAGTTCTTC. This sequence encodes CASSTLPSSYNEQFF. The full variable domain, completed using reference TRBV19 and TRBJ2-1, is DGGITQSPKYLFRKEGQNVTLSCEQNLNHDAMYWYRQDPGQGLRLIYYSQIVNDFQKGDIAEGYSVSREKKESFPLTVTSAQKNPTAFYLCASSTLPSSYNEQFFGPGTRLTVL.

This sequence joins TRBV21-1 and TRBJ1-5; the table's D call of TRBD1 was not tested on the DNA. TRBV21-1 is a recognized pseudogene. This CDR3 contains 15 residues. The CDR3 loop reads CASKYPRQHNQPQHF. The CDR3 DNA sequence: TGTGCCAGCAAGTACCCACGACAGCACAATCAGCCCCAGCATTTT.

The CDR3 nucleotides are TGTGCCAGCAGTCCCGGGAGGGGGGGGACCCAGTACTTC. It translates to CASSPGRGGTQYF. The chain carries TRBV6-5 and TRBJ2-5; TRBD2 matches at 8 bases. Trimming cost V 5 bases and J 7 bases; bases outside gene matches: 6. CDR1 is MNHEY, CDR2 SVGAGI, per germline. The CDR3 has 13 residues.

This sequence joins TRBV6-5 and TRBJ2-1; 9 positions agree with TRBD2. The junction had 9 bases not matched to a gene; V was cut back by 6 bases and J by 6 bases. Germline V gene lookup returns CDR1 MNHEY and CDR2 SVGAGI. This CDR3 spans 15 amino acids. CDR3: CASSLGLASFNEQFF. The CDR3 DNA reads as TGTGCCAGCAGCCTCGGACTAGCGTCATTCAATGAGCAGTTCTTC.

The chain links TRBV27 to TRBJ1-5, with 7 positions matching TRBD1. Per the germline V gene, CDR1 is MNHEY and CDR2 is SMNVEV (reference sequence). The CDR3 consists of 14 residues. Trimming removed 3 bases from V and 4 bases from J; junction bases left unmatched: 3. The CDR3: CASSFRDRNQPQHF. CDR3 DNA: TGTGCCAGCAGTTTTAGGGACAGAAATCAGCCCCAGCATTTT.

The chain links TRBV7-9 to TRBJ2-1; D gene uncertain. From germline, CDR1 is SEHNR and CDR2 FQNEAQ (reference sequence). The CDR3 consists of 13 residues. The V and J ends lost 1 base and 12 bases respectively, with 13 bases between them. For the CDR3, the DNA is TGTGCCAGCAGCTTAGTCGCCAGAGGCGGGCAGTTCTTC. It yields the protein CASSLVARGGQFF.

CDR3 sequence: CASSSQVNTEAFF. Here the CDR3 DNA reads TGTGCCAGCAGTTCACAGGTGAACACTGAAGCTTTCTTT. The gene calls are TRBV28 and TRBJ1-1, with D maybe TRBD1 (5 bases). Trimming shortened V by 4 bases and J by 0 bases, and 6 bases separated the two germline ends. Per germline, CDR1 MDHEN and CDR2 SYDVKM. CDR3 length: 13 residues.

CDR3 residues: CAWSGIYNEQFF. For the CDR3, the DNA is TGTGCCTGGAGCGGGATCTACAATGAGCAGTTCTTC. The rearrangement links TRBV30 to TRBJ2-1; perhaps TRBD2 as D (5 bases). The CDR3 spans 12 residues. The germline V gene encodes CDR1 GTSNPN and CDR2 SVGIG (reference sequence). V was clipped by 3 bases and J by 3 bases, with 6 bases between them.

This sequence joins TRBV30 and TRBJ1-1; the D gene is possibly TRBD1 (6 bases). The CDR3 consists of 14 residues. With 3 bases removed from V and 6 bases from J, the gap between germline ends came to 17 bases. CDR1 and CDR2 (germline): GTSNPN, SVGIG (reference sequence). The CDR3 DNA follows: TGTGCCTGGAGCCGGGTTACAGGGATCCCTGAAGCTTTCTTT. Amino acids: CAWSRVTGIPEAFF. Using reference TRBV30 and TRBJ1-1 for the parts outside the CDR3, the full variable domain is SQTIHQWPATLVQPVGSPLSLECTVEGTSNPNLYWYRQAAGRGLQLLFYSVGIGQISSEVPQNLSASRPQDRQFILSSKKLLLSDSGFYLCAWSRVTGIPEAFFGQGTRLTVV.

The chain couples TRBV4-3 to TRBJ1-6, with D possibly TRBD1 on 6 matching bases. Trimming removed 0 bases at V and 7 bases at J, with 13 bases between. CDR3 length: 16 amino acids. From germline, CDR1 is LGHNA and CDR2 YSLEER. The CDR3, as DNA: TGCGCCAGCAGCCAAGATTTGGGACACCGAAATTCACCCCTCCACTTT. Residues: CASSQDLGHRNSPLHF.

The CDR3 sequence: CASSQAFGRGGDTQYF. DNA of the CDR3: TGCGCCAGCAGCCAAGCGTTTGGTAGAGGGGGAGATACGCAGTATTTT. This chain uses TRBV4-3 with TRBJ2-3, with D perhaps TRBD1 (6 bases). V was clipped by 1 base and J by 5 bases, with 16 bases between them. Germline-derived CDR1 and CDR2 are LGHNA and YSLEER. This CDR3 region has 16 residues.

J is TRBJ1-2 and V is TRBV25-1, with D possibly TRBD1 on 5 matching bases. The ends were cut back, 6 bases at V and 4 bases at J, with 9 bases in the middle. The length of the CDR3 is 12 residues. Per the germline V gene, CDR1 is MGHDK and CDR2 is SYGVNS. For the CDR3, the DNA is TGTGCCAGCAGCAGGGCCTCCTATGGCTACACCTTC. Translating it yields CASSRASYGYTF.

The V call is TRBV4-1, the J call TRBJ2-4, with a tentative D call TRBD1 (7 bases). V shed 0 bases and J shed 2 bases, with 17 bases lying between them. CDR1 is MGHRA and CDR2 is YSYEKL in the germline V gene. This CDR3 has 18 residues. CDR3 sequence (DNA): TGCGCCAGCAGCCAAGAGGGGTTGGCAGGGGGGTCCAAAAACATTCAGTACTTC. It encodes CASSQEGLAGGSKNIQYF.

The chain links TRBV27 to TRBJ1-1, with D perhaps TRBD1 (6 bases). The CDR3 spans 15 residues. The V end lost 6 bases, the J end lost 3 bases, and 17 bases lay between the germline ends. In germline, CDR1 is MNHEY, CDR2 SMNVEV (reference sequence). This chain's CDR3 is CASRIQGYRDTEAFF. CDR3 in DNA: TGTGCCAGCAGGATACAGGGTTATCGGGACACTGAAGCTTTCTTT.

The J gene is TRBJ2-1, the V gene TRBV5-1, with 8 bases identical to TRBD1. After removal of 4 bases from V and 4 bases from J, the junction contained 13 bases not matched to a gene. The germline V gene encodes CDR1 SGHRS and CDR2 YFSETQ. CDR3 length: 17 residues. The CDR3 region has the DNA TGCGCCAGCAGCCTTGGAGGTTTCGGGACAGGATACAATGAGCAGTTCTTC. It yields the protein CASSLGGFGTGYNEQFF.

This clone was seen more than once but under ten times. The chain carries TRBV28 and TRBJ2-7; possible D gene TRBD1, 5 bases. Trimming left V 4 bases short and J 5 bases short, with 21 bases between. The CDR3 is made up of 16 amino acids. CDR1 MDHEN and CDR2 SYDVKM come from the germline V gene. Here the CDR3 DNA reads TGTGCCAGCAGTTCCGATGCAGGGCCGCTTTTTAACGAGCAGTACTTC. As protein: CASSSDAGPLFNEQYF.

The chain carries TRBV7-2 and TRBJ2-7, with D possibly TRBD2 on 6 matching bases. The CDR3 is made up of 17 amino acids. From germline, CDR1 is SGHTA and CDR2 FQGNSA. The V end was cut by 0 bases, the J end by 7 bases, with 22 bases between. The CDR3: CASSLAGRRGGLGEQYF. In DNA, the CDR3 is TGTGCCAGCAGCTTAGCAGGTCGTCGTGGGGGGTTGGGGGAGCAGTACTTC.

The rearrangement joins TRBV5-5 to TRBJ2-7, with a tentative D call TRBD2 (6 bases). Germline assignment: CDR1 SGHKS and CDR2 YYEKEE (reference sequence). V was shortened by 0 bases and J by 7 bases, with 20 bases between the two germline ends. This CDR3 spans 16 amino acids. CDR3 sequence (DNA): TGTGCCAGCAGCTTGGCCATGCATCGCTACGCGGGGGAGCAGTACTTC. Translating it yields CASSLAMHRYAGEQYF.

The rearrangement joins TRBV27 to TRBJ2-5; perhaps TRBD2 as D (6 bases). Trimming pared 10 bases from V and 4 bases from J, leaving 16 bases between. Germline V lookup: CDR1 MNHEY, CDR2 SMNVEV (reference sequence). The CDR3 sequence is 13 residues long. The CDR3 DNA follows: TGTGCCACCACCTCGGTGGGAGGAGAGACCCAGTACTTC. This sequence encodes CATTSVGGETQYF.

The chain is built from TRBV19 and TRBJ1-1; a weak D match, TRBD1 (5 bases). This CDR3 region has 14 residues. V was pared by 7 bases and J by 1 base, with 13 bases between. CDR1 is LNHDA and CDR2 is SQIVND in the germline V gene (reference sequence). This chain's CDR3 is CASTGHPGNTEAFF. The DNA for the CDR3 is TGTGCCAGTACTGGACATCCCGGGAACACTGAAGCTTTCTTT.

This clone was seen just once. The chain has TRBV5-4 and TRBJ2-3; D remains unclear. The CDR3 length is 12 residues. Trimming took off 4 bases at V and 4 bases at J, with 7 bases between the two ends. Germline loops: CDR1 SGHNT, CDR2 YYREEE (reference sequence). This CDR3 is CASSARADTQYF. CDR3 coding DNA: TGTGCCAGCAGCGCGAGAGCAGATACGCAGTATTTT.

This chain uses TRBV19 with TRBJ2-7, with 10 bases that match TRBD2. The CDR3 spans 15 residues. Germline-derived CDR1 and CDR2 are LNHDA and SQIVND (reference sequence). J was trimmed by 0 bases and V by 5 bases; bases with no gene match: 4. This CDR3 reads CASSPSGGYSYEQYF. CDR3 DNA sequence: TGTGCCAGTAGTCCTAGCGGGGGTTACTCCTACGAGCAGTACTTC.

This clone showed up just once. The CDR3 DNA follows: TGTGCCAGCAGCCTTAGACAGGGTAATGGCTACACCTTC. As protein: CASSLRQGNGYTF. This sequence joins TRBV13 and TRBJ1-2; 7 bases are shared with TRBD1. The germline gives CDR1 PRHDT, CDR2 FYEKMQ (reference sequence). The CDR3 totals 13 residues. After removal of 5 bases from V and 6 bases from J, the junction contained 6 bases not matched to a gene.